What follows is one T cell receptor beta chain and its context. No antigen is known for it. Clones were read by immunoSEQ multiplex PCR, and TCRdb kept only the in-frame ones, dropping some. This sample has over 95,000 clones; around 90% occur once, and the top ten carry approximately 11%. The CDR3 is 13 amino acids. Trimming removed 8 bases at V and 2 bases at J, with 12 bases between. Germline CDR1 is SGHTA and CDR2 is FQGTGA. The data are from a study of T cell responses to AZD1222 COVID-19 vaccine. Study-level results: Without day 14 samples, only post-peak T cell repertoires were studied. When two AZD1222 doses had been given, Spike-specific TCR breadth and depth rose. Nearly half of spike-specific TCRs reportedly go after variant regions that carry no mutations.

The chain links TRBV7-3 to TRBJ1-1, with D perhaps matching TRBD1 (5 bases). The input for sequencing was peripheral blood, taken on day 0 of AZD1222 vaccination. This TCR was sampled from an adult in good health. CDR3 protein: CASGQGFNTEAFF. CDR3 coding DNA: TGTGCCAGCGGTCAGGGTTTCAACACTGAAGCTTTCTTT.